The 14 T cell receptor beta chains given below trace back to one sample, sequenced in a study of shared clonotypes between healthy human individuals. This table comes from immunoSEQ multiplex PCR, and its TCRdb copy is limited to in-frame clones, with some not included. Of about 1.4 million clones detected, more than 95% appear once; the ten largest clones hold more than 0.9%. The source material was naive CD4+ T cells sorted from blood. Subset reported: CD45RA+ positively selected. The receptors here all came from a man aged 25 to 40 in good health.

The chain carries TRBV7-3 and TRBJ2-2; D uncertain. Trimming removed 1 base at V and 0 bases at J, with 3 bases between. Per germline, CDR1 SGHTA and CDR2 FQGTGA. This CDR3 spans 14 amino acids. The CDR3 DNA sequence: TGTGCCAGCAGCTTAATGTCGAACACCGGGGAGCTGTTTTTT. This encodes CASSLMSNTGELFF.

The chain couples TRBV18 to TRBJ2-1; 11 bases line up with TRBD1. The ends lost 6 bases at V and 8 bases at J; junction bases unmatched: 9. The germline V gene encodes CDR1 KGHSH and CDR2 LQKENI. This CDR3 is built from 15 residues. CDR3 amino acids: CASSRTGGSVDEQFF. CDR3 in DNA: TGTGCCAGCTCCCGGACAGGGGGCAGTGTGGATGAGCAGTTCTTC. The whole variable domain, remainder taken from reference TRBV18 and TRBJ2-1, is NAGVMQNPRHLVRRRGQEARLRCSPMKGHSHVYWYRQLPEEGLKFMVYLQKENIIDESGMPKERFSAEFPKEGPSILRIQQVVRGDSAAYFCASSRTGGSVDEQFFGPGTRLTVL.

For this clone: This is likely an artifact of a read error, given a far larger clone one base away. The chain combines TRBV28 with TRBJ1-1; D remains unclear. CDR3 length: 14 amino acids. Germline V gene sequence: CDR1 MDHEN, CDR2 SYDVKM. Trimming took off 1 base at V and 1 base at J, with 7 bases between the two ends. CDR3 nucleotides: TGTGCCAGCAGTTTATTAGCGGGGAACACTGAAGCTTTCTTT. This sequence encodes CASSLLAGNTEAFF.

This chain uses TRBV27 with TRBJ1-1, with a possible D match to TRBD1 (6 bases). The germline V gene encodes CDR1 MNHEY and CDR2 SMNVEV (reference sequence). Trimming left V 3 bases short and J 1 base short, with 12 bases between. The CDR3 has 15 amino acids. Here the CDR3 DNA reads TGTGCCAGCAGTTTGGTAGGGGGTGGGAACACTGAAGCTTTCTTT. Protein sequence: CASSLVGGGNTEAFF.

This clone was counted a single time. V is TRBV7-2 and J is TRBJ2-2, with D tentatively TRBD1 (6 bases). The germline V gene has CDR1 SGHTA and CDR2 FQGNSA. The ends were cut back, 6 bases at V and 10 bases at J, with 15 bases in the middle. The CDR3 loop spans 13 amino acids. The CDR3 sequence: CASRPQGSSELFF. DNA for the CDR3: TGTGCCAGCAGGCCACAGGGCTCGTCGGAGCTGTTTTTT.

The chain recombines TRBV10-1 with TRBJ2-1; 7 positions match TRBD2. In germline, CDR1 is WNHNN, CDR2 SYGVQD (reference sequence). The junction had 6 bases not matched to a gene; V was cut back by 3 bases and J by 4 bases. The CDR3 loop spans 15 amino acids. CDR3 amino acids: CASSDQRGLYNEQFF. For the CDR3, the DNA is TGCGCCAGCAGTGACCAGCGGGGTTTATACAATGAGCAGTTCTTC.

A note on this clone: This sample includes further DNA sequences coding for the same CDR3. The chain couples TRBV18 to TRBJ2-1; 9 bases align to TRBD1. CDR3 length: 15 amino acids. Germline-derived CDR1 and CDR2 are KGHSH and LQKENI. With 2 bases clipped from V and 4 bases from J, the junction kept 3 bases outside the gene matches. CDR3 sequence: CASSPGTGMYNEQFF. Written as DNA, the CDR3 is TGTGCCAGCTCACCAGGGACAGGGATGTACAATGAGCAGTTCTTC.

The chain combines TRBV9 with TRBJ2-1; 12 bases agree with TRBD2. V was pared by 1 base and J by 6 bases, with 2 bases of the junction left unmatched. The V gene's germline CDR1 is SGDLS and CDR2 YYNGEE. This CDR3 has 15 residues. This CDR3 is CASSVWTSGVNEQFF. For the CDR3, the DNA is TGTGCCAGCAGCGTATGGACTAGCGGGGTCAATGAGCAGTTCTTC.

The rearrangement joins TRBV14 to TRBJ2-7, with D perhaps TRBD2 (5 bases). The CDR3 is made up of 15 amino acids. Germline assignment: CDR1 SGHDN and CDR2 FVKESK. Trimming left V 3 bases short and J 6 bases short, with 18 bases between. The CDR3: CASSQAWTYRGEQYF. Here the CDR3 DNA reads TGTGCCAGCAGCCAGGCTTGGACTTACCGGGGCGAGCAGTACTTC.

The chain employs TRBV19 and TRBJ1-4, with D perhaps matching TRBD1 (5 bases). The V and J ends lost 4 bases and 8 bases respectively, with 11 bases between them. This CDR3 region has 13 residues. The germline CDR1 and CDR2 sequences are LNHDA and SQIVND (reference sequence). CDR3 in amino acids: CASSRQGGEKLFF. The CDR3 DNA sequence: TGTGCCAGTAGTAGGCAGGGCGGGGAAAAACTGTTTTTT.

This chain connects TRBV11-2 to TRBJ1-1; no clear D. Germline V gene lookup returns CDR1 SGHAT and CDR2 FQNNGV. This CDR3 spans 15 amino acids. V lost 1 base and J lost 5, with 14 bases in between. The CDR3 sequence: CASSLAWTGGTEAFF. DNA for the CDR3: TGTGCCAGCAGCTTAGCGTGGACGGGCGGGACTGAAGCTTTCTTT.

The chain combines TRBV5-1 with TRBJ2-1, with D possibly being TRBD2 (6 bases). Per germline, CDR1 SGHRS and CDR2 YFSETQ. The CDR3 extends over 13 amino acids. The V end was cut by 1 base, the J end by 10 bases, with 12 bases between. For the CDR3, the DNA is TGCGCCAGCAGCTTGCTTGCGGGAACCGAGCAGTTCTTC. Translation: CASSLLAGTEQFF.

Comment on this clone: This sample includes further DNA sequences coding for the same CDR3. This chain joins TRBV18 and TRBJ1-1; no reliable D call. V lost 0 bases and J 0 bases, leaving 8 bases between the germline ends. The CDR3 length is 15 residues. Looked up from germline, CDR1 is KGHSH and CDR2 is LQKENI. The CDR3 is CASSPPSGMNTEAFF. CDR3 nucleotide sequence: TGTGCCAGCTCACCACCGTCTGGGATGAACACTGAAGCTTTCTTT.

This clone was seen once. V usage is TRBV6-1 and J usage is TRBJ1-2; 8 bases line up with TRBD1. Germline V gene data show CDR1 as MNHNS and CDR2 as SASEGT. This CDR3 is built from 13 residues. Trimming at V came to 6 bases and at J to 5 bases, leaving 5 bases not matched to a gene. CDR3 coding DNA: TGTGCCAGCAGCCCCGGGACAGGATATGGCTACACCTTC. This encodes CASSPGTGYGYTF.